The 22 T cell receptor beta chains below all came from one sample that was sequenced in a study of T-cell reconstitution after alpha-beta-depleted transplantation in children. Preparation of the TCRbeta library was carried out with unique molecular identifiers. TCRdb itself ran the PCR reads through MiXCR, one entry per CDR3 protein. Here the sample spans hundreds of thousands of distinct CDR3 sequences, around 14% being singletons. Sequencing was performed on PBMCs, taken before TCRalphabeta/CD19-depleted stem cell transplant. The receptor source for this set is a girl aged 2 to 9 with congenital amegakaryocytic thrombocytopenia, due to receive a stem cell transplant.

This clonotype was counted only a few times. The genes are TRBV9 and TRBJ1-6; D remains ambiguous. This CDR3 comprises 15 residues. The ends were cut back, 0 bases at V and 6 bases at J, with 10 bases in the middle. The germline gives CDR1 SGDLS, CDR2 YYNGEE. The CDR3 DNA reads TGTGCCAGCAGCGTAGACAGCCTTTTTAATTCACCCCTCCACTTT. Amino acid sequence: CASSVDSLFNSPLHF.

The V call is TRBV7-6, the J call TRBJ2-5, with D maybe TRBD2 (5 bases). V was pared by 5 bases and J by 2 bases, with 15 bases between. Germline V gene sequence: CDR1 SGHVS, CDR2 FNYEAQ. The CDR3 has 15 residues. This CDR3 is CASSPGTRGQETQYF. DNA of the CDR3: TGTGCCAGCAGCCCGGGCACTAGAGGTCAAGAGACCCAGTACTTC.

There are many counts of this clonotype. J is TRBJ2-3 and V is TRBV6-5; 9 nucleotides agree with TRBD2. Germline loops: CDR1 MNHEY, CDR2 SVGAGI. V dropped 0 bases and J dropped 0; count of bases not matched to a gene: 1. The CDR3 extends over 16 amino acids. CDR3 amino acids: CASSYSLAGSTDTQYF. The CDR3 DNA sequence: TGTGCCAGCAGTTACTCCCTAGCGGGGAGCACAGATACGCAGTATTTT.

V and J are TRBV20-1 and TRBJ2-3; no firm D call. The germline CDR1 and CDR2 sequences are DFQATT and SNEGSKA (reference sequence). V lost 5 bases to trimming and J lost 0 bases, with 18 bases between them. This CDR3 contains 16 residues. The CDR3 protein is CSAENRQSSSTDTQYF. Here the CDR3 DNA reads TGCAGTGCTGAAAACCGCCAGAGCTCTAGCACAGATACGCAGTATTTT.

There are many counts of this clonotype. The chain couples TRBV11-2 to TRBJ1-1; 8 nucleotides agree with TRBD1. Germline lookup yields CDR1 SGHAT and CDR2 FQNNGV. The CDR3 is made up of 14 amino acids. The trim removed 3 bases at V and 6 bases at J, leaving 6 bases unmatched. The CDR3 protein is CASSFSTGAAEAFF. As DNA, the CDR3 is TGTGCCAGCAGCTTCTCGACAGGGGCGGCTGAAGCTTTCTTT.

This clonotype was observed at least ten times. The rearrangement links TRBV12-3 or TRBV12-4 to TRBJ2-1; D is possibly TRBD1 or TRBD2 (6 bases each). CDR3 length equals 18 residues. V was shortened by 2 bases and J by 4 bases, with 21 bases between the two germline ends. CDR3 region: CASSLSLARWDKYNEQFF. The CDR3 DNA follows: TGTGCCAGCAGTTTATCCCTAGCGCGGTGGGACAAATACAATGAGCAGTTCTTC.

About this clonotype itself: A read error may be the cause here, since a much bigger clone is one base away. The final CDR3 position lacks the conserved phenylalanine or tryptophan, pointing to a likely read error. The CDR3 DNA follows: TGTGCCAGCAGTTACCGGGGGGCGGTGGAGACCCAGTACTCC. This sequence encodes CASSYRGAVETQYS. V gene TRBV6-5 combines with J gene TRBJ2-5, with a possible D match to TRBD2 (7 bases). CDR3 length equals 14 residues. V was trimmed by 2 bases and J by 5 bases, leaving 12 bases between them. Germline V gene data show CDR1 as MNHEY and CDR2 as SVGAGI.

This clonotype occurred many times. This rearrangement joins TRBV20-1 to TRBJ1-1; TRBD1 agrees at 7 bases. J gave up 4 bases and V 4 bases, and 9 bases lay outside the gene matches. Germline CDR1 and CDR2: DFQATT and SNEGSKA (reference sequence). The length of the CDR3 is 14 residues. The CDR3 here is CSATPGGLRTEAFF. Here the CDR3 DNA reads TGCAGTGCTACACCAGGGGGGCTTCGCACTGAAGCTTTCTTT.

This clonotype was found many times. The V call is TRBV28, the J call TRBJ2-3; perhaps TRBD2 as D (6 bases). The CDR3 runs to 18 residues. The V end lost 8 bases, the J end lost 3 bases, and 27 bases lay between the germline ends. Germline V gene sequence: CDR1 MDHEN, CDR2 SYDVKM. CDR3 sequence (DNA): TGTGCCAGCGGAAGTTTAAAGTTGGAGGGGCCAGGGACAGATACGCAGTATTTT. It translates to CASGSLKLEGPGTDTQYF. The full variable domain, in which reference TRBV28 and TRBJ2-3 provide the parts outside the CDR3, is DVKVTQSSRYLVKRTGEKVFLECVQDMDHENMFWYRQDPGLGLRLIYFSYDVKMKEKGDIPEGYSVSREKKERFSLILESASTNQTSMYLCASGSLKLEGPGTDTQYFGPGTRLTVL.

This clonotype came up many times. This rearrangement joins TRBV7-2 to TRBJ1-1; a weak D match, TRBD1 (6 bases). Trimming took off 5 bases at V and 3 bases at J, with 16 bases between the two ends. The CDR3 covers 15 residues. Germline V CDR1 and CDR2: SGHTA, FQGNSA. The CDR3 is CASSQMDSVYTEAFF. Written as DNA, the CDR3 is TGTGCCAGCAGCCAAATGGACAGCGTCTACACTGAAGCTTTCTTT.

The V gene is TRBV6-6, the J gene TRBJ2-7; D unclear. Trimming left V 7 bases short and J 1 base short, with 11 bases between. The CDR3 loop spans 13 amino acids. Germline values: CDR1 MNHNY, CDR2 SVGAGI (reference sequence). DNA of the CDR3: TGTGCCAGCAACCAGGCTGGGTCCTACGAGCAGTACTTC. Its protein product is CASNQAGSYEQYF.

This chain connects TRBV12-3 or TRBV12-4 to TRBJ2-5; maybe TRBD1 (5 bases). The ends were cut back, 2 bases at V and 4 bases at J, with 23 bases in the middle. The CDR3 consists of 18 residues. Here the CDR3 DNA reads TGTGCCAGCAGTTTAAGGGTGAGCTTGAGGACAACAACAGAGACCCAGTACTTC. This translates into CASSLRVSLRTTTETQYF.

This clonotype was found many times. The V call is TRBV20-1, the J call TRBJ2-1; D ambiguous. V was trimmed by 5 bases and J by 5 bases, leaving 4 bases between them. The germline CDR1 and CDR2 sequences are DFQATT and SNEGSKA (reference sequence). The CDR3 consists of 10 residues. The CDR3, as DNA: TGCAGTGCTCTTCACAATGAGCAGTTCTTC. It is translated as CSALHNEQFF.

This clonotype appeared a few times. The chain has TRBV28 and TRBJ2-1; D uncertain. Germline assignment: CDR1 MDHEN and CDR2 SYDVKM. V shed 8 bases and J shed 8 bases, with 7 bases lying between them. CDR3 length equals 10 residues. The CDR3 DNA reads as TGTGCCAGCGGCGCAGATGAGCAGTTCTTC. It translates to CASGADEQFF.

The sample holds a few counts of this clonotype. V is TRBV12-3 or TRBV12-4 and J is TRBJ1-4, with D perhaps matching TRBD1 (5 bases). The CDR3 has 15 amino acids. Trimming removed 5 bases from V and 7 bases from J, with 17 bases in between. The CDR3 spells CASSPAGSSREKLFF. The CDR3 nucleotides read TGTGCCAGCAGTCCGGCAGGGTCTAGTCGTGAAAAACTGTTTTTT.

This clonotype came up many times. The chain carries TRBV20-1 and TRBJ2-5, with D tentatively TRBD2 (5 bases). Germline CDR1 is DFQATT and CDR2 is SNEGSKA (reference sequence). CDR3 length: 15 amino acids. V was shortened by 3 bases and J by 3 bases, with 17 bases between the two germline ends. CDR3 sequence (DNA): TGCAGTGCTAGGTCCGGGGTGAATTTAGAAGAGACCCAGTACTTC. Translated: CSARSGVNLEETQYF.

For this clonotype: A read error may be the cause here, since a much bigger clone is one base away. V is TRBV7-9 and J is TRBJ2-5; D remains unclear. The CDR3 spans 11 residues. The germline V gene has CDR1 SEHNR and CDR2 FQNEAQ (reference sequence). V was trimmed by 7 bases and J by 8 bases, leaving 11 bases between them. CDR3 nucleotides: TGTGCCAGCACCTTTTCGGACACCCAGTACTTC. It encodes CASTFSDTQYF.

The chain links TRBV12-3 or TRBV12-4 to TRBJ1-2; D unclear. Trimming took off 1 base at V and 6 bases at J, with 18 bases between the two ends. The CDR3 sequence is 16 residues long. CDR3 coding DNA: TGTGCCAGCAGTTTAGAAGTTACTGGGTTTTACGATGGCTACACCTTC. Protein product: CASSLEVTGFYDGYTF.

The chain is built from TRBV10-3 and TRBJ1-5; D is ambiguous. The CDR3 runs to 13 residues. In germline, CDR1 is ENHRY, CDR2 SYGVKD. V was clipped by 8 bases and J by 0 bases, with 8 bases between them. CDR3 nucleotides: TGTGCCATCCGGCTGGGTAGCAATCAGCCCCAGCATTTT. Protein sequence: CAIRLGSNQPQHF.

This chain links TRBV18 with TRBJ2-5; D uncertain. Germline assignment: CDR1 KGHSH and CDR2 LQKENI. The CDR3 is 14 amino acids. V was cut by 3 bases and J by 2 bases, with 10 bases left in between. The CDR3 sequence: CASSPRRTQETQYF. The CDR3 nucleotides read TGTGCCAGCTCACCCCGGAGAACGCAAGAGACCCAGTACTTC.

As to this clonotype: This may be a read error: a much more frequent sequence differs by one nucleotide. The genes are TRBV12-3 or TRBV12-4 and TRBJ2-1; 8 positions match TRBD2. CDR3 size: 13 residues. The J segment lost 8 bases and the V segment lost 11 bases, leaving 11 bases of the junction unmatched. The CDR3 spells CAGSSGWVDEQFF. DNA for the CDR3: TGTGCCGGTTCTAGCGGGTGGGTGGATGAGCAGTTCTTC.

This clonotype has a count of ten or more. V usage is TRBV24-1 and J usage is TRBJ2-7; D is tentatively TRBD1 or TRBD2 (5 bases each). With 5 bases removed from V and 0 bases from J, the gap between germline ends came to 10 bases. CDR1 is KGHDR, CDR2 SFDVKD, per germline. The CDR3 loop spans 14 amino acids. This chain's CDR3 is CATSARDHSYEQYF. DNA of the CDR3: TGTGCCACCAGTGCGAGGGACCACTCCTACGAGCAGTACTTC.